The 30 T cell receptor beta chains below were found in one sample sequenced in a study of cytomegalovirus exposure and HLA in healthy donors. Primers: 60 Vbeta forward and 13 Jbeta reverse. Repertoires were generated with immunoSEQ multiplex PCR, while TCRdb's copy carries only in-frame clones and drops some. The data contain 200,000 to 250,000 clones, about 80% of them singletons. The sequencing input was PBMCs. These TCRs come from a woman aged 60-75 years in good health and CMV-seropositive.

The chain has TRBV27 and TRBJ1-2; D gene ambiguous. Trimming removed 5 bases from V and 5 bases from J, with 6 bases in between. This CDR3 is 11 amino acids long. CDR1 and CDR2 from the germline V gene are MNHEY and SMNVEV (reference sequence). The DNA of the CDR3 is TGTGCCAGCAGTGGCAGATATGGCTACACCTTC. Translation: CASSGRYGYTF.

The V gene is TRBV5-1, the J gene TRBJ1-1; D remains ambiguous. CDR3 size: 15 residues. In germline, CDR1 is SGHRS, CDR2 YFSETQ. V lost 1 base to trimming and J lost 6 bases, with 16 bases between them. CDR3 nucleotide sequence: TGCGCCAGCAGCTTGCAAAGGGCGGCGGGATCTGAAGCTTTCTTT. Its protein product is CASSLQRAAGSEAFF.

The chain is built from TRBV6-6 and TRBJ1-1; D remains ambiguous. Germline CDR1 is MNHNY and CDR2 is SVGAGI (reference sequence). This CDR3 contains 13 residues. V lost 1 base and J lost 2, with 5 bases in between. The CDR3 region is CASSYFGNTEAFF. Written as DNA, the CDR3 is TGTGCCAGCAGTTACTTTGGCAACACTGAAGCTTTCTTT.

This clone has a handful of counts. The chain links TRBV5-1 to TRBJ2-1; 9 nucleotides agree with TRBD1. V lost 2 bases to trimming and J lost 6 bases; unmatched junction nucleotides: 6. Germline V lookup: CDR1 SGHRS, CDR2 YFSETQ. The CDR3 covers 15 residues. This CDR3 is CASSFRDRESNEQFF. In DNA form, the CDR3 reads TGCGCCAGCAGCTTCCGGGACAGGGAGTCCAATGAGCAGTTCTTC.

The chain recombines TRBV4-3 with TRBJ2-3; D may be TRBD2 (6 bases). CDR3 length: 15 amino acids. Per the germline V gene, CDR1 is LGHNA and CDR2 is YSLEER. V lost 3 bases, J lost 2 bases, and 12 bases lay in between. In DNA form, the CDR3 reads TGCGCCAGCAGCCAGTCGTGGGGACTCACAGATACGCAGTATTTT. Encoded protein: CASSQSWGLTDTQYF.

The chain joins TRBV6-1 to TRBJ1-5; 9 nucleotides align to TRBD1. CDR3 length: 14 residues. From germline, CDR1 is MNHNS and CDR2 SASEGT. Trimming took 7 bases from V and 7 from J; bases not matched to a gene: 8. The CDR3 nucleotides are TGTGCCAGCACCCCGGGACAGGGTAGGCAGCCCCAGCATTTT. Amino acid sequence: CASTPGQGRQPQHF.

The chain is built from TRBV11-1 and TRBJ2-1; 7 bases match TRBD2. Per germline, CDR1 SGHAT and CDR2 FQDESV (reference sequence). V shed 5 bases, J shed 6 bases, and the junction held 4 bases outside the gene matches. This CDR3 has 13 residues. For the CDR3, the DNA is TGTGCCAGCAGCCTCGGACTAGTCAATGAGCAGTTCTTC. Translating gives CASSLGLVNEQFF.

This chain uses TRBV7-9 with TRBJ1-1; TRBD1 matches 7 bases. The CDR3 has 12 residues. The germline CDR1 and CDR2 sequences are SEHNR and FQNEAQ (reference sequence). V lost 5 bases, J lost 7 bases, and 4 bases stayed unmatched. The chain's CDR3 is CASSQRGLEAFF. CDR3 nucleotides: TGTGCCAGCAGCCAAAGGGGGCTTGAAGCTTTCTTT.

The chain uses TRBV9 and TRBJ2-2; TRBD1 might be the D (7 bases). Germline V gives CDR1 SGDLS, CDR2 YYNGEE. V gave up 2 bases and J gave up 6 bases, with 17 bases separating them. The CDR3 sequence is 16 residues long. CDR3 nucleotide sequence: TGTGCCAGCAGCGTTAGTGGAGGGGGCTTGGCCGGGGAGCTGTTTTTT. It specifies CASSVSGGGLAGELFF.

The chain links TRBV5-1 to TRBJ2-5, with D possibly matching TRBD1 (6 bases). The CDR3 contains 15 residues. Trimming removed 4 bases from V and 1 base from J, with 14 bases in between. Germline V gene lookup returns CDR1 SGHRS and CDR2 YFSETQ. The CDR3 here is CASSGGRTVQETQYF. The DNA of the CDR3 is TGCGCCAGCAGCGGGGGCCGGACAGTCCAAGAGACCCAGTACTTC.

The chain uses TRBV7-9 and TRBJ2-7; a weak D match, TRBD1 (5 bases). CDR3 size: 14 residues. Germline CDR1 is SEHNR and CDR2 is FQNEAQ (reference sequence). Trimming took off 3 bases at V and 5 bases at J, with 14 bases between the two ends. The CDR3 DNA reads as TGTGCCAGCAGCTTGCAGGGATGGGTTAACGAGCAGTACTTC. It translates to CASSLQGWVNEQYF.

This clone was counted once. The chain joins TRBV4-1 to TRBJ2-1, with TRBD1 as a possible D gene (5 bases). The V end was cut by 6 bases, the J end by 0 bases, with 9 bases between. The CDR3 consists of 14 residues. CDR1 MGHRA and CDR2 YSYEKL come from the germline V gene. CDR3 sequence (DNA): TGCGCCAGCAGAAGGGGAAGCTCCTACAATGAGCAGTTCTTC. It yields the protein CASRRGSSYNEQFF.

The chain is built from TRBV6-5 and TRBJ2-2, with D possibly matching TRBD2 (6 bases). V lost 6 bases, J lost 4 bases, and 12 bases lay in between. The CDR3 loop spans 14 amino acids. CDR1 is MNHEY and CDR2 is SVGAGI in the germline V gene. Here the CDR3 reads CASSVPGGTGELFF. The CDR3 DNA reads as TGTGCCAGCAGCGTACCCGGGGGCACCGGGGAGCTGTTTTTT.

V is TRBV11-3 and J is TRBJ2-7; a possible D gene is TRBD2 (5 bases). The V gene's germline CDR1 is SGHNT and CDR2 YENEEA. Trimming removed 0 bases at V and 5 bases at J, with 8 bases between. This CDR3 has 13 amino acids. In nucleotides, the CDR3 is TGTGCCAGCAGCTTAGAGAGGGATAACGAGCAGTACTTC. Translating gives CASSLERDNEQYF.

V and J are TRBV6-5 and TRBJ2-7; D call uncertain. The V gene's germline CDR1 is MNHEY and CDR2 SVGAGI. Trimming took 0 bases from V and 0 from J, leaving 9 bases between them. The CDR3 is 15 amino acids. CDR3 protein: CASSYSAGPSYEQYF. The CDR3, as DNA: TGTGCCAGCAGTTACTCGGCAGGTCCCTCCTACGAGCAGTACTTC.

The rearrangement links TRBV11-2 to TRBJ2-1, with 9 bases matching TRBD2. With V trimmed by 3 bases and J by 5 bases, 2 bases remained unmatched. From germline, CDR1 is SGHAT and CDR2 FQNNGV. The CDR3 runs 14 residues. The CDR3, as DNA: TGTGCCAGCAGCTTTACTAGCGGGCACAATGAGCAGTTCTTC. This sequence encodes CASSFTSGHNEQFF. Complete variable domain (other parts from reference TRBV11-2 and TRBJ2-1): EAGVAQSPRYKIIEKRQSVAFWCNPISGHATLYWYQQILGQGPKLLIQFQNNGVVDDSQLPKDRFSAERLKGVDSTLKIQPAKLEDSAVYLCASSFTSGHNEQFFGPGTRLTVL.

This clone was observed a handful of times. J is TRBJ1-4 and V is TRBV6-1; D unresolved. This CDR3 region has 13 residues. The germline V gene has CDR1 MNHNS and CDR2 SASEGT. V was clipped by 6 bases and J by 5 bases, with 10 bases between them. The CDR3 nucleotides are TGTGCCAGCAGCCACAGTCCCAATGAAAAACTGTTTTTT. It yields the protein CASSHSPNEKLFF.

Comment on this clone: Its ends do not fully match the called genes, so a read error is possible. V usage is TRBV30 and J usage is TRBJ2-3; D possibly corresponds to TRBD1 (6 bases). Germline CDR1 is GTSNPN and CDR2 is SVGIG (reference sequence). The CDR3 covers 15 residues. CDR3 sequence (DNA): TGTGCCTGGGGTGTAACCGGGACAATCCACGATACGCAGTATTTT. This sequence encodes CAWGVTGTIHDTQYF.

This clone was detected only a few times. The chain links TRBV11-3 to TRBJ2-2; no definite D call. The CDR3 sequence is 13 residues long. CDR1 and CDR2 (germline): SGHNT, YENEEA. V lost 5 bases and J 6 bases, leaving 10 bases between the germline ends. The CDR3 region has the DNA TGTGCCAGCAGCCACTTGGGCCCCGGGGAGCTGTTTTTT. Translating it yields CASSHLGPGELFF.

The V gene is TRBV11-2, the J gene TRBJ1-1, with 8 bases lining up with TRBD1. The CDR3 is made up of 16 amino acids. Germline V gene data show CDR1 as SGHAT and CDR2 as FQNNGV. V lost 3 bases to trimming and J lost 0 bases; unmatched junction nucleotides: 6. The CDR3 loop reads CASSLQGATLNTEAFF. The CDR3 bases are TGTGCCAGCAGCTTGCAGGGGGCCACATTGAACACTGAAGCTTTCTTT.

The J gene is TRBJ2-5, the V gene TRBV5-5; TRBD2 matches at 10 bases. CDR3 length: 16 amino acids. Looked up from germline, CDR1 is SGHKS and CDR2 is YYEKEE (reference sequence). The J segment lost 7 bases and the V segment lost 4 bases, leaving 13 bases of the junction unmatched. As DNA, the CDR3 is TGTGCCAGCAGCGGTAGCGGGGGGCCTGGAATTGGGACCCAGTACTTC. Protein: CASSGSGGPGIGTQYF.

This chain uses TRBV7-2 with TRBJ1-2; 10 bases are shared with TRBD1. Trimming removed 5 bases from V and 7 bases from J; junction bases left unmatched: 7. CDR1 SGHTA and CDR2 FQGNSA come from the germline V gene. The CDR3 length is 14 residues. DNA for the CDR3: TGTGCCAGCAGCCCGGACAGGGGGATCGGTGGCTACACCTTC. Translating it yields CASSPDRGIGGYTF.

The chain uses TRBV5-4 and TRBJ2-7; D gene unclear. CDR1 and CDR2 (germline): SGHNT, YYREEE (reference sequence). V was pared by 4 bases and J by 0 bases, with 14 bases between. There are 15 residues in the CDR3. The CDR3 DNA reads TGTGCCAGCAGCCCCTCGCTTGGTAGCTCCTACGAGCAGTACTTC. This translates into CASSPSLGSSYEQYF. Based on the CDR3 plus reference TRBV5-4 and TRBJ2-7, the full variable domain is ETGVTQSPTHLIKTRGQQVTLRCSSQSGHNTVSWYQQALGQGPQFIFQYYREEENGRGNFPPRFSGLQFPNYSSELNVNALELDDSALYLCASSPSLGSSYEQYFGPGTRLTVT.

The J gene is TRBJ1-1, the V gene TRBV19; the D is unclear. The ends were cut back, 2 bases at V and 0 bases at J, with 22 bases in the middle. This CDR3 spans 19 amino acids. Looked up from germline, CDR1 is LNHDA and CDR2 is SQIVND (reference sequence). The CDR3 here is CASSIRINGETVMNTEAFF. DNA of the CDR3: TGTGCCAGTAGTATAAGGATCAACGGGGAAACAGTCATGAACACTGAAGCTTTCTTT.

The CDR3 coding sequence is TGTGCCAGCAGCCAAGTACCGGGACTAGGGCTCAATGAGCAGTTCTTC. Protein sequence: CASSQVPGLGLNEQFF. The chain joins TRBV14 to TRBJ2-1, with 8 positions matching TRBD2. J was trimmed by 6 bases and V by 1 base; bases with no gene match: 8. This CDR3 region has 16 residues. Germline V CDR1 and CDR2: SGHDN, FVKESK.

The sample holds one count of this clone. The gene calls are TRBV6-5 and TRBJ2-3, with D unclear. The germline gives CDR1 MNHEY, CDR2 SVGAGI. The CDR3 runs to 13 residues. The ends were cut back, 4 bases at V and 1 base at J, with 6 bases in the middle. CDR3 sequence: CASSLPGTDTQYF. DNA for the CDR3: TGTGCCAGCAGTTTACCGGGCACAGATACGCAGTATTTT.

The CDR3 sequence: CASSLGGTSGSQETQYF. The CDR3 bases are TGTGCCAGCAGCTTGGGGGGCACTAGCGGGAGCCAAGAGACCCAGTACTTC. The chain recombines TRBV5-4 with TRBJ2-5, with 11 positions matching TRBD2. The CDR3 sequence is 17 residues long. V lost 0 bases and J lost 1; bases outside the gene matches: 5. Per the germline V gene, CDR1 is SGHNT and CDR2 is YYREEE (reference sequence).

The rearrangement joins TRBV6-1 to TRBJ1-1; 7 nucleotides align to TRBD1. Germline loops: CDR1 MNHNS, CDR2 SASEGT. The CDR3 consists of 14 residues. J was trimmed by 4 bases and V by 6 bases; bases with no gene match: 8. The CDR3 region is CASSLTPGGTEAFF. For the CDR3, the DNA is TGTGCCAGCAGCTTAACCCCAGGGGGCACTGAAGCTTTCTTT.

Details on this clone: Other DNA sequences from this sample encode an identical CDR3 as well. J is TRBJ2-1 and V is TRBV7-2, with a weak D call TRBD2 (6 bases). V was trimmed by 5 bases and J by 2 bases, leaving 10 bases between them. CDR1 SGHTA and CDR2 FQGNSA come from the germline V gene. This CDR3 is 14 amino acids long. CDR3 sequence (DNA): TGTGCCAGCAGCCGTTCGGGAGCCTACAATGAGCAGTTCTTC. Amino acid sequence: CASSRSGAYNEQFF.

CDR3 coding DNA: TGTGCCAGCTCATCCTCACCCACAGGGAGAGTGGACAGCAATCAGCCCCAGCATTTT. It specifies CASSSSPTGRVDSNQPQHF. The V gene is TRBV18, the J gene TRBJ1-5; tentative D call: TRBD1 (6 bases). The CDR3 consists of 19 residues. Germline V CDR1 and CDR2: KGHSH, LQKENI. Trimming left V 5 bases short and J 1 base short, with 24 bases between.